The 20 T cell receptor beta chains given below trace back to one sample, sequenced in a study of OX40 agonist ivuxolimab in advanced cancers. The repertoire was sequenced with immunoSEQ multiplex PCR; TCRdb's copy has only in-frame clones and lacks some. The sample carries fewer than 50,000 clones, around nine tenths recorded once. The sequencing used CD4+ or CD8+ T cells sorted from blood, collected in a trial of the OX40 agonist ivuxolimab. The source of these receptors is an adult with an advanced solid tumor such as melanoma, head and neck, liver or kidney cancer.

The rearrangement links TRBV9 to TRBJ2-3; 9 nucleotides align to TRBD2. The ends lost 3 bases at V and 4 bases at J; junction bases unmatched: 6. Germline V CDR1 and CDR2: SGDLS, YYNGEE. CDR3 length equals 15 residues. CDR3 nucleotide sequence: TGTGCCAGCAGCGGGGGCGGGAGGGCCGCAGATACGCAGTATTTT. Its translation: CASSGGGRAADTQYF. Full variable domain (rest looked up from reference TRBV9 and TRBJ2-3): DSGVTQTPKHLITATGQRVTLRCSPRSGDLSVYWYQQSLDQGLQFLIQYYNGEERAKGNILERFSAQQFPDLHSELNLSSLELGDSALYFCASSGGGRAADTQYFGPGTRLTVL.

The rearrangement links TRBV27 to TRBJ2-5; 8 nucleotides agree with TRBD1. Trimming cost V 9 bases and J 2 bases; bases outside gene matches: 17. The CDR3 loop spans 17 amino acids. CDR1 is MNHEY, CDR2 SMNVEV, per germline (reference sequence). CDR3 coding DNA: TGTGCCAGGCAGCAGTTTAGCAGGGGGCATGGGCAAGAGACCCAGTACTTC. Protein sequence: CARQQFSRGHGQETQYF.

V gene TRBV7-9 combines with J gene TRBJ2-1, with a weak D call TRBD2 (6 bases). This CDR3 contains 15 residues. Germline V gives CDR1 SEHNR, CDR2 FQNEAQ (reference sequence). V lost 1 base to trimming and J lost 7 bases, with 14 bases between them. This chain's CDR3 is CASSLEYGSLNEQFF. The CDR3 nucleotides read TGTGCCAGCAGCTTAGAGTACGGGAGTTTGAATGAGCAGTTCTTC.

The chain couples TRBV28 to TRBJ2-3; maybe TRBD1 (5 bases). V was clipped by 8 bases and J by 1 base, with 10 bases between them. The germline gives CDR1 MDHEN, CDR2 SYDVKM. This CDR3 contains 13 residues. The CDR3: CASSRAGTDTQYF. Written as DNA, the CDR3 is TGTGCCAGCTCCAGGGCTGGCACAGATACGCAGTATTTT.

This clone was detected only a few times. The CDR3, as DNA: TGTGCCAGTAGTATAAGGGGCGGGAGGACGGGAAGGAATGAGCAGTTCTTC. Translated, it gives CASSIRGGRTGRNEQFF. J is TRBJ2-1 and V is TRBV19, with 8 bases fitting TRBD2. After removal of 2 bases from V and 7 bases from J, the junction contained 13 bases not matched to a gene. Looked up from germline, CDR1 is LNHDA and CDR2 is SQIVND (reference sequence). The CDR3 has 17 residues.

The rearrangement links TRBV19 to TRBJ2-6, with D uncertain. The germline gives CDR1 LNHDA, CDR2 SQIVND (reference sequence). The CDR3 runs to 16 residues. Trimming left V 1 base short and J 1 base short, with 8 bases between. CDR3 protein: CASSIVSLSGANVLTF. CDR3 DNA sequence: TGTGCCAGTAGTATAGTAAGCTTATCTGGGGCCAACGTCCTGACTTTC.

CDR3 region: CASKEGFSEQYF. CDR3 nucleotides: TGTGCCAGCAAAGAGGGGTTTTCCGAGCAGTACTTC. The J gene is TRBJ2-7, the V gene TRBV6-1; TRBD1 or TRBD2 may be the D gene (5 bases each). The V and J ends lost 7 bases and 6 bases respectively, with 13 bases between them. From germline, CDR1 is MNHNS and CDR2 SASEGT. This CDR3 has 12 amino acids.

The V gene is TRBV7-3, the J gene TRBJ2-7, with TRBD2 as a possible D gene (9 bases). Germline CDR1 and CDR2: SGHTA and FQGTGA. V lost 5 bases to trimming and J lost 7 bases, with 18 bases between them. This CDR3 comprises 14 residues. The CDR3 protein is CASSRSGRTGEQYF. Written as DNA, the CDR3 is TGTGCCAGCAGCCGCAGCGGGAGGACAGGGGAGCAGTACTTC. The whole variable domain, remainder taken from reference TRBV7-3 and TRBJ2-7, is GAGVSQTPSNKVTEKGKYVELRCDPISGHTALYWYRQSLGQGPEFLIYFQGTGAADDSGLPNDRFFAVRPEGSVSTLKIQRTERGDSAVYLCASSRSGRTGEQYFGPGTRLTVT.

The rearrangement uses TRBV5-5 and TRBJ2-1, with 10 bases identical to TRBD2. This CDR3 has 15 amino acids. J was trimmed by 8 bases and V by 3 bases; bases with no gene match: 8. The germline V gene has CDR1 SGHKS and CDR2 YYEKEE (reference sequence). The CDR3 protein is CASSSTSGSLDEQFF. CDR3 coding DNA: TGTGCCAGCAGCTCGACTAGCGGGTCGTTGGATGAGCAGTTCTTC.

V gene TRBV6-5 combines with J gene TRBJ2-7; 7 bases fit TRBD2. This CDR3 is built from 15 residues. Per the germline V gene, CDR1 is MNHEY and CDR2 is SVGAGI. Losses at the gene ends were 2 bases for V and 6 bases for J; bases not matched to a gene: 10. The DNA of the CDR3 is TGTGCCAGCAGTTACGGGGGGGTCTCCGGTGGCGAGCAGTACTTC. It translates to CASSYGGVSGGEQYF.

This rearrangement joins TRBV7-9 to TRBJ2-1; D is possibly TRBD2 (5 bases). The CDR3 is 15 amino acids. CDR1 is SEHNR and CDR2 is FQNEAQ in the germline V gene (reference sequence). Trimming left V 11 bases short and J 0 bases short, with 17 bases between. The CDR3 DNA sequence: TGTGCCGGCCGGGATCTAGAAAGCTCCTACAATGAGCAGTTCTTC. Protein sequence: CAGRDLESSYNEQFF.

The gene calls are TRBV5-1 and TRBJ2-2; 7 bases agree with TRBD2. CDR1 and CDR2 (germline): SGHRS, YFSETQ. CDR3 length equals 15 residues. J lost 7 bases, V lost 1 base, and 7 bases had no gene match. In nucleotides, the CDR3 is TGCGCCAGCAGCTTGTTGACTAGCCCCAACGGGGAGCTGTTTTTT. It specifies CASSLLTSPNGELFF. The complete variable domain, with remaining parts taken from reference TRBV5-1 and TRBJ2-2, reads KAGVTQTPRYLIKTRGQQVTLSCSPISGHRSVSWYQQTPGQGLQFLFEYFSETQRNKGNFPGRFSGRQFSNSRSEMNVSTLELGDSALYLCASSLLTSPNGELFFGEGSRLTVL.

V usage is TRBV6-1 and J usage is TRBJ2-7, with TRBD1 as a possible D gene (5 bases). V was shortened by 11 bases and J by 4 bases, with 18 bases between the two germline ends. From germline, CDR1 is MNHNS and CDR2 SASEGT. CDR3 length: 13 residues. In nucleotides, the CDR3 is TGTGCCGCAGCCGCACAGGTCGTGTACGAGCAGTACTTC. Its protein is CAAAAQVVYEQYF.

V and J are TRBV11-2 and TRBJ2-7, with D perhaps assigned TRBD1 or TRBD2 (5 bases each). Germline values: CDR1 SGHAT, CDR2 FQNNGV. This CDR3 region has 13 residues. The V gene lost 3 bases and the J gene lost 3 bases, with 9 bases spanning the gap. The CDR3 spells CASSFRGVYEQYF. DNA for the CDR3: TGTGCCAGCAGCTTCCGAGGGGTCTACGAGCAGTACTTC.

The chain carries TRBV13 and TRBJ2-1; D not resolved. The germline CDR1 and CDR2 sequences are PRHDT and FYEKMQ (reference sequence). Trimming left V 1 base short and J 8 bases short, with 9 bases between. The CDR3 is 13 amino acids. CDR3 DNA: TGTGCCAGCAGCTTAGTTTCCGCGGATGAGCAGTTCTTC. Amino acid sequence: CASSLVSADEQFF.

Here the CDR3 reads CASNSGTRPYEQYF. The CDR3 DNA reads TGCGCCAGCAATTCCGGGACAAGACCCTACGAGCAGTACTTC. The genes are TRBV5-1 and TRBJ2-7; tentatively, D is TRBD1 (6 bases). The CDR3 extends over 14 amino acids. Per germline, CDR1 SGHRS and CDR2 YFSETQ. V dropped 6 bases and J dropped 2 bases, with 15 bases sitting between them.

This chain connects TRBV7-3 to TRBJ2-2; D gene uncertain. Germline-derived CDR1 and CDR2 are SGHTA and FQGTGA. The CDR3 covers 13 residues. V dropped 5 bases and J dropped 6 bases, with 10 bases sitting between them. CDR3 in DNA: TGTGCCAGCAGCCCTAATAGCCCCGGGGAGCTGTTTTTT. Its protein product is CASSPNSPGELFF.

This chain uses TRBV30 with TRBJ2-7; D is ambiguous. This CDR3 has 12 residues. Looked up from germline, CDR1 is GTSNPN and CDR2 is SVGIG (reference sequence). Deletions cut 5 bases from V and 4 bases from J, with 12 bases between. The CDR3 coding sequence is TGTGCCTGGGCCCCCGACATGTACGAGCAGTACTTC. Amino acids: CAWAPDMYEQYF.

This clone was seen just once. The chain recombines TRBV5-8 with TRBJ1-2; D unresolved. The germline CDR1 and CDR2 sequences are SGHTS and YDEGEE. Trimming pared 1 base from V and 2 bases from J, leaving 6 bases between. This CDR3 region has 13 residues. CDR3 protein: CASSLLGNYGYTF. The CDR3 bases are TGTGCCAGCAGCTTGCTGGGAAACTATGGCTACACCTTC.

The chain is built from TRBV5-4 and TRBJ2-5; D is perhaps TRBD1 or TRBD2 (6 bases each). The CDR3 totals 14 residues. The ends were cut back, 2 bases at V and 3 bases at J, with 11 bases in the middle. Germline V gives CDR1 SGHNT, CDR2 YYREEE (reference sequence). CDR3 in DNA: TGTGCCAGCAGCTTTGGAGGGACAAAAGAGACCCAGTACTTC. Its protein product is CASSFGGTKETQYF.